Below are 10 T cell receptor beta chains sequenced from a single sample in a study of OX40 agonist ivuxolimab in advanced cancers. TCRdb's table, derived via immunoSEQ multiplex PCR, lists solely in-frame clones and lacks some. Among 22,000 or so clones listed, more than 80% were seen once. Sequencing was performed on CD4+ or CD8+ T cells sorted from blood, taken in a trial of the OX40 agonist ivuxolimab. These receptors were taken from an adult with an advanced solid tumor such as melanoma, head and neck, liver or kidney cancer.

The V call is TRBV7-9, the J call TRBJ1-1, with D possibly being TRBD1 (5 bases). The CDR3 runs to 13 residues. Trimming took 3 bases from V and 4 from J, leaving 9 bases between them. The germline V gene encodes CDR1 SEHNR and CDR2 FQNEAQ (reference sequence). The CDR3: CASSFGGVTEAFF. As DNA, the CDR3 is TGTGCCAGCAGCTTCGGGGGTGTCACTGAAGCTTTCTTT.

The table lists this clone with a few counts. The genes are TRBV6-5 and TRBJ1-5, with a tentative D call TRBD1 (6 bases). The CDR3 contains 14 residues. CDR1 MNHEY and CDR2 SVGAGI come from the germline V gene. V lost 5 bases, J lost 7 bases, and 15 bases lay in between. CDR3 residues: CASSPQGGGQPQHF. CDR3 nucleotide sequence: TGTGCCAGCAGTCCTCAGGGTGGGGGCCAGCCCCAGCATTTT.

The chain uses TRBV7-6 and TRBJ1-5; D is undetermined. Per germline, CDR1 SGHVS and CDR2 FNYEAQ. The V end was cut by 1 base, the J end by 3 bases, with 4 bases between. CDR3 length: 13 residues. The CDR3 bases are TGTGCCAGCAGCTTAGTCGCCAATCAGCCCCAGCATTTT. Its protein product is CASSLVANQPQHF.

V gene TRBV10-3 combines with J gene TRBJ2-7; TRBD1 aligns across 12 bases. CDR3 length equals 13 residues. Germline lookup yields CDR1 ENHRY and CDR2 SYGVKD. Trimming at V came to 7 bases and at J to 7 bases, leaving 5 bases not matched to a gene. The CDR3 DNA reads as TGTGCCATCATGGGACAGGGGGCGAATGAGCAGTACTTC. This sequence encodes CAIMGQGANEQYF.

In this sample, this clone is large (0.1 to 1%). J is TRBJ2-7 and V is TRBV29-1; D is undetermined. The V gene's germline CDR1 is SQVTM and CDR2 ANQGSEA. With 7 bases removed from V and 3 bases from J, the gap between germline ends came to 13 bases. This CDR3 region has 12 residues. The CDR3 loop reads CSASGKSYEQYF. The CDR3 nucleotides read TGCAGCGCATCTGGAAAGAGCTACGAGCAGTACTTC.

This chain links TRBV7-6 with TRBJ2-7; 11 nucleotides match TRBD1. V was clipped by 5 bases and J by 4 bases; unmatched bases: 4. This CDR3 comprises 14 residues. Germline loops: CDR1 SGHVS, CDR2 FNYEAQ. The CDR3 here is CASSQGQGGYEQYF. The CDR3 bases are TGTGCCAGCAGCCAGGGACAGGGGGGGTACGAGCAGTACTTC. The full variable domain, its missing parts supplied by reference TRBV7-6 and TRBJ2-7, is GAGVSQSPRYKVTKRGQDVALRCDPISGHVSLYWYRQALGQGPEFLTYFNYEAQQDKSGLPNDRFSAERPEGSISTLTIQRTEQRDSAMYRCASSQGQGGYEQYFGPGTRLTVT.

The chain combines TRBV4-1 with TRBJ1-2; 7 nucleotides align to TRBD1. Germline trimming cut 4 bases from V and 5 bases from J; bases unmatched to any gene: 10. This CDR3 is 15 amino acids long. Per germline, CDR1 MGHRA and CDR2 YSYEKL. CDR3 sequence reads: CASSLTSGGQYGYTF. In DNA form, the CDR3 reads TGCGCCAGCAGCCTCACCTCCGGGGGACAGTATGGCTACACCTTC.

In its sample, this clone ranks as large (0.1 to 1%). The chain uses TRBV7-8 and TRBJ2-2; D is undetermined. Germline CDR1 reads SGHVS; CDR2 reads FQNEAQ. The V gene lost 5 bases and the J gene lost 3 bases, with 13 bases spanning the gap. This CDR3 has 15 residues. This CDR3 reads CASSLGTSYTGELFF. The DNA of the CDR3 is TGTGCCAGCAGCCTAGGCACTTCTTACACCGGGGAGCTGTTTTTT.

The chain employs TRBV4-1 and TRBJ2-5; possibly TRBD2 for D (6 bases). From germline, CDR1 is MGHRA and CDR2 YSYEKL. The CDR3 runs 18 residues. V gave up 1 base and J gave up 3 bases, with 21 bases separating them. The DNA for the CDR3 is TGCGCCAGCAGCCAAGTTAGACCTAGCGTGCGCGGTAAAGAGACCCAGTACTTC. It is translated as CASSQVRPSVRGKETQYF.

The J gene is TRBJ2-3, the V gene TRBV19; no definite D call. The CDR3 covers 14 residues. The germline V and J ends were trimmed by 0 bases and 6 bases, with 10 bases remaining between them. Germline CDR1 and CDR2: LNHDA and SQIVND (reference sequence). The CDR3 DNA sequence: TGTGCCAGTAGTATAGATCGGCCTGCGGATACGCAGTATTTT. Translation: CASSIDRPADTQYF.